What follows describes a single T cell receptor beta chain. Its antigen is undetermined. Alongside a J-beta primer mix, a sample-barcoded 5' primer served in a second PCR lasting roughly 7 to 11 cycles. Each cDNA molecule, via a template-switch adaptor with 12 random nucleotides, was tagged. TCRdb re-derived calls from the 5' RACE reads in MiXCR, one entry per CDR3 protein. Among 750,000 to 950,000 distinct CDR3 sequences, 20% to 30% were seen once, and the ten largest hold about 2.9%. The data were taken from a study of blood T cells in healthy people across ages. Whole-study results and caveats: The percentage of naive T cells correlated strongly with TCR beta diversity. Investigators viewed diversity estimates from one million T cells as underestimates, the study reported.

Per the germline V gene, CDR1 is DFQATT and CDR2 is SNEGSKA (reference sequence). This CDR3 is built from 14 residues. V shed 0 bases and J shed 4 bases, with 10 bases lying between them. The same specimen was also included in a second study, on T cells of mothers and their children. Per that paper: The overlap seen between related mothers and children slightly exceeded that of unrelated pairs, though not significantly.

The chain recombines TRBV20-1 with TRBJ1-5, with D perhaps TRBD1 (5 bases). The sequencing sample was made of blood. The receptor was derived from a boy aged 5 to 17 in good health. CDR3 sequence (DNA): TGCAGTGCTAGAGATCCCCGGGGGAATCAGCCCCAGCATTTT. It yields the protein CSARDPRGNQPQHF.